These 30 T cell receptor beta chains were sequenced from one sample in a study of T cell responses to AZD1222 COVID-19 vaccine (TCRdb year 2021). Libraries were constructed by the immunoSEQ multiplex PCR assay. In its TCRdb copy, this immuneACCESS table keeps in-frame sequences only and misses some clones. Where compared with another copy, unresolved V genes explain less than half of these, and the others have no known cause. The sample table records some 170,000 clones; around nine tenths of these occur just once. Of the sample, approximately 2.5% falls within the top ten clones. The sample's time point label is to be understood as: baseline before first vaccination. The source was peripheral blood, collected on day 0 of AZD1222 vaccination. The origin of the receptors is an adult in good health.

The CDR3 protein is CASRDRGTDTQYF. The CDR3 bases are TGTGCCAGTAGGGACAGGGGAACAGATACGCAGTATTTT. The V call is TRBV19, the J call TRBJ2-3, with TRBD1 identical over 9 bases. This CDR3 contains 13 residues. Germline assignment: CDR1 LNHDA and CDR2 SQIVND (reference sequence). The junction had 1 base not matched to a gene; V was cut back by 6 bases and J by 3 bases.

The CDR3 bases are TGCAGTGCTAGTGGCCGGAGACCCCGCGCAGATACGCAGTATTTT. Its translation is CSASGRRPRADTQYF. The chain joins TRBV20-1 to TRBJ2-3, with D unresolved. Trimming cost V 3 bases and J 4 bases, with 17 bases left between them. Germline loops: CDR1 DFQATT, CDR2 SNEGSKA (reference sequence). This CDR3 is 15 amino acids long.

This sequence joins TRBV7-8 and TRBJ1-3; D remains unclear. Trimming stripped 0 bases from V and 6 bases from J, with 9 bases between. Germline-derived CDR1 and CDR2 are SGHVS and FQNEAQ. The CDR3 has 14 amino acids. In DNA form, the CDR3 reads TGTGCCAGCAGCTTAGCAGGGTCCGTAAACACCATATATTTT. This codes for CASSLAGSVNTIYF.

This clone showed up just once. The gene calls are TRBV19 and TRBJ1-2, with 8 bases aligning to TRBD1. CDR3 length: 17 amino acids. Per germline, CDR1 LNHDA and CDR2 SQIVND (reference sequence). V lost 2 bases to trimming and J lost 6 bases; unmatched junction nucleotides: 14. As DNA, the CDR3 is TGTGCCAGTAGTATATGGGGCAGGGGGCAGTCGCCGAATGGCTACACCTTC. This translates into CASSIWGRGQSPNGYTF.

The chain joins TRBV6-5 to TRBJ1-2, with no clear D. The CDR3 runs to 11 residues. V was cut by 8 bases and J by 3 bases, with 7 bases left in between. Looked up from germline, CDR1 is MNHEY and CDR2 is SVGAGI. CDR3 bases: TGTGCCAGCGGAGGAGACTATGGCTACACCTTC. It yields the protein CASGGDYGYTF.

J is TRBJ1-1 and V is TRBV18, with D unresolved. The CDR3 totals 14 residues. With 2 bases removed from V and 5 bases from J, the gap between germline ends came to 12 bases. Germline V CDR1 and CDR2: KGHSH, LQKENI. CDR3 amino acids: CASSPSLEGTEAFF. The CDR3 region has the DNA TGTGCCAGCTCACCAAGCCTAGAAGGTACTGAAGCTTTCTTT.

The rearrangement joins TRBV27 to TRBJ1-2; 8 bases match TRBD1. Germline CDR1 and CDR2: MNHEY and SMNVEV (reference sequence). The CDR3 runs 15 residues. V was clipped by 4 bases and J by 3 bases; unmatched bases: 7. CDR3 nucleotides: TGTGCCAGCAGTTACGCCGGGACAGGACACTATGGCTACACCTTC. Its protein product is CASSYAGTGHYGYTF.

The V call is TRBV4-1, the J call TRBJ1-6; D unresolved. Germline loops: CDR1 MGHRA, CDR2 YSYEKL. Trimming shortened V by 0 bases and J by 0 bases, and 9 bases separated the two germline ends. This CDR3 spans 17 amino acids. CDR3 in DNA: TGCGCCAGCAGCCAAGATCAAACGAGCTCCTATAATTCACCCCTCCACTTT. This gives the protein CASSQDQTSSYNSPLHF.

The V call is TRBV27, the J call TRBJ1-1; perhaps TRBD1 as D (5 bases). V was shortened by 5 bases and J by 1 base, with 14 bases between the two germline ends. Looked up from germline, CDR1 is MNHEY and CDR2 is SMNVEV (reference sequence). The CDR3 is 15 residues long. The CDR3 reads CASSKAGPQNTEAFF. In DNA, the CDR3 is TGTGCCAGCAGTAAAGCGGGACCGCAGAACACTGAAGCTTTCTTT.

V is TRBV5-6 and J is TRBJ1-2; D not resolved. The CDR3 consists of 16 residues. With 3 bases removed from V and 1 base from J, the gap between germline ends came to 16 bases. Germline lookup yields CDR1 SGHDT and CDR2 YYEEEE. CDR3 nucleotide sequence: TGTGCCAGCAGCTCCCCCCTGGCGACATTTAACTATGGCTACACCTTC. It encodes CASSSPLATFNYGYTF.

The chain recombines TRBV3-1 (or the pseudogene TRBV3-2) with TRBJ2-6; 7 bases match TRBD1. Germline V lookup: CDR1 LGHDT, CDR2 YNNKEL (reference sequence). J gave up 1 base and V 2 bases, and 8 bases lay outside the gene matches. The CDR3 has 18 residues. The CDR3 DNA sequence: TGTGCCAGCAGCCAACCCCACCCACAGGGGTCTGGGGCCAACGTCCTGACTTTC. This sequence encodes CASSQPHPQGSGANVLTF.

The chain combines TRBV6-1 with TRBJ1-1; D unresolved. V was pared by 4 bases and J by 6 bases, with 12 bases between. The CDR3 is 13 residues long. Per germline, CDR1 MNHNS and CDR2 SASEGT. Written as DNA, the CDR3 is TGTGCCAGCAGTGGAGGAGATTGGTCTGAAGCTTTCTTT. Its translation is CASSGGDWSEAFF.

A word on this clone: The same CDR3 also results from other DNA sequences found in this sample. The rearrangement links TRBV19 to TRBJ1-1; D not resolved. CDR1 and CDR2 (germline): LNHDA, SQIVND (reference sequence). V was cut by 3 bases and J by 1 base, with 9 bases left in between. This CDR3 has 14 residues. The CDR3 reads CASSIRGGNTEAFF. CDR3 DNA sequence: TGTGCCAGTAGTATCCGGGGAGGGAACACTGAAGCTTTCTTT.

The genes are TRBV19 and TRBJ2-7, with D maybe TRBD2 (5 bases). Trimming left V 7 bases short and J 0 bases short, with 13 bases between. Germline V gene sequence: CDR1 LNHDA, CDR2 SQIVND (reference sequence). The CDR3 is made up of 14 amino acids. The CDR3 sequence: CASKATTTSYEQYF. In nucleotides, the CDR3 is TGTGCCAGTAAGGCCACGACTACCTCCTACGAGCAGTACTTC.

The rearrangement uses TRBV6-5 and TRBJ2-5, with TRBD1 identical over 7 bases. Germline loops: CDR1 MNHEY, CDR2 SVGAGI. CDR3 length: 14 residues. The V gene end was trimmed by 6 bases and the J gene end by 5 bases; junction bases not matched to a gene: 9. CDR3 coding DNA: TGTGCCAGCAGGGACGACAGGGTCAGGGAGACCCAGTACTTC. Translation: CASRDDRVRETQYF.

This chain connects TRBV12-5 to TRBJ2-3, with 9 bases aligning to TRBD1. This CDR3 comprises 14 residues. Germline V gene lookup returns CDR1 LGHNT and CDR2 FRNRAP. Unmatched junction bases numbered 5, after V lost 5 bases and J lost 5 bases. The CDR3 here is CASGPGQGLDTQYF. The CDR3 nucleotides read TGTGCTAGTGGTCCAGGACAGGGGTTAGATACGCAGTATTTT.

Written as DNA, the CDR3 is TGTGCCAGCAGTTCCATAAACCGGGACGAGCAGTACTTC. Encoded protein: CASSSINRDEQYF. The chain has TRBV6-5 and TRBJ2-7; D is uncertain. The V end lost 4 bases, the J end lost 5 bases, and 12 bases lay between the germline ends. The length of the CDR3 is 13 residues. Per germline, CDR1 MNHEY and CDR2 SVGAGI.

This clone was seen a single time. The CDR3 protein is CASRQGEYGYTF. The DNA for the CDR3 is TGTGCCAGCAGACAGGGGGAATATGGCTACACCTTC. The rearrangement uses TRBV4-2 and TRBJ1-2, with 8 nucleotides matching TRBD1. The V gene end was trimmed by 6 bases and the J gene end by 5 bases; junction bases not matched to a gene: 2. Germline V gives CDR1 LGHNA, CDR2 YNFKEQ. This CDR3 has 12 residues.

The chain combines TRBV19 with TRBJ1-2; 9 nucleotides align to TRBD1. Trimming at V came to 10 bases and at J to 4 bases, leaving 10 bases not matched to a gene. Germline CDR1 LNHDA, CDR2 SQIVND (reference sequence). This CDR3 is built from 14 residues. CDR3 in amino acids: CATNSPDRGYGYTF. In DNA form, the CDR3 reads TGTGCCACCAATTCCCCGGACAGGGGCTATGGCTACACCTTC.

The CDR3 region is CASSESSGRSYNEQFF. CDR3 nucleotide sequence: TGCGCCAGCAGTGAGTCTAGCGGGAGGTCGTACAATGAGCAGTTCTTC. V is TRBV10-1 and J is TRBJ2-1; 10 bases fit TRBD2. CDR1 WNHNN and CDR2 SYGVQD come from the germline V gene (reference sequence). The CDR3 totals 16 residues. Trimming cost V 0 bases and J 4 bases; bases outside gene matches: 3.

The rearrangement links TRBV7-6 to TRBJ2-1; 14 bases match TRBD2. The CDR3 runs to 18 residues. Germline V gives CDR1 SGHVS, CDR2 FNYEAQ. V lost 5 bases and J lost 6; bases outside the gene matches: 12. The CDR3 DNA reads TGTGCCAGCAGCACGGGACTAGCGGGAGAGGGAGCCATCAATGAGCAGTTCTTC. Translated, it gives CASSTGLAGEGAINEQFF.

The V and J genes are TRBV7-9 and TRBJ2-3, with a tentative D call TRBD1 (6 bases). The V end was cut by 5 bases, the J end by 3 bases, with 15 bases between. The germline gives CDR1 SEHNR, CDR2 FQNEAQ (reference sequence). CDR3 length: 15 amino acids. CDR3 coding DNA: TGTGCCAGCAGCCCAGTACAGGGTCGGACAGATACGCAGTATTTT. Protein: CASSPVQGRTDTQYF.

This clone was detected once. The chain is built from TRBV18 and TRBJ2-7; no clear D gene. CDR1 is KGHSH, CDR2 LQKENI, per germline. The CDR3 has 15 residues. The V end was cut by 0 bases, the J end by 3 bases, with 12 bases between. CDR3 loop: CASSPPVRLNYEQYF. As DNA, the CDR3 is TGTGCCAGCTCACCACCCGTGAGATTGAACTACGAGCAGTACTTC.

This chain connects TRBV6-1 to TRBJ2-7, with 7 bases aligning to TRBD2. There are 14 residues in the CDR3. CDR1 and CDR2 from the germline V gene are MNHNS and SASEGT. V was pared by 3 bases and J by 8 bases, with 10 bases of the junction left unmatched. CDR3 sequence reads: CASSDGGGPIKQYF. DNA for the CDR3: TGTGCCAGCAGTGATGGGGGAGGGCCTATCAAGCAGTACTTC.

The chain couples TRBV5-1 to TRBJ2-1, with 9 bases identical to TRBD1. The CDR3 contains 14 residues. Trimming removed 4 bases from V and 10 bases from J; junction bases left unmatched: 9. Germline values: CDR1 SGHRS, CDR2 YFSETQ. In DNA form, the CDR3 reads TGCGCCAGCAGCCTGGGACAGGGTGGGTTGGAGCAGTTCTTC. Protein sequence: CASSLGQGGLEQFF.

This rearrangement joins TRBV7-2 to TRBJ2-1; D may correspond to TRBD1 or TRBD2 (5 bases each). The CDR3 is made up of 15 amino acids. Germline CDR1 SGHTA, CDR2 FQGNSA. The V end was cut by 2 bases, the J end by 4 bases, with 12 bases between. CDR3 DNA: TGTGCCAGCAGCTTACTGAGGGGATTATACAATGAGCAGTTCTTC. It specifies CASSLLRGLYNEQFF. The full variable domain, with the rest looked up from reference TRBV7-2 and TRBJ2-1, is GAGVSQSPSNKVTEKGKDVELRCDPISGHTALYWYRQSLGQGLEFLIYFQGNSAPDKSGLPSDRFSAERTGGSVSTLTIQRTQQEDSAVYLCASSLLRGLYNEQFFGPGTRLTVL.

This clone has only one observation. The chain uses TRBV19 and TRBJ1-1; 7 positions agree with TRBD1. V gave up 5 bases and J gave up 5 bases; unmatched junction bases: 5. This CDR3 has 13 residues. Germline V CDR1 and CDR2: LNHDA, SQIVND (reference sequence). The DNA of the CDR3 is TGTGCCAGTAGTTCCGACAGGGCGACTGAAGCTTTCTTT. Translated, it gives CASSSDRATEAFF.

The rearrangement links TRBV5-4 to TRBJ2-3, with D uncertain. CDR1 and CDR2 (germline): SGHNT, YYREEE (reference sequence). The V end was cut by 0 bases, the J end by 7 bases, with 6 bases between. This CDR3 spans 12 amino acids. The CDR3 region has the DNA TGTGCCAGCAGCTTGGGGCTCAATACGCAGTATTTT. Translation gives CASSLGLNTQYF.

The CDR3 spells CASSPQGGYGYTF. The CDR3 DNA sequence: TGTGCCAGCAGCCCGCAGGGGGGCTATGGCTACACCTTC. The chain couples TRBV7-2 to TRBJ1-2; 7 bases line up with TRBD1. Per the germline V gene, CDR1 is SGHTA and CDR2 is FQGNSA. The CDR3 runs to 13 residues. After removal of 5 bases from V and 4 bases from J, the junction contained 4 bases not matched to a gene. The full variable domain, completed using reference TRBV7-2 and TRBJ1-2, is GAGVSQSPSNKVTEKGKDVELRCDPISGHTALYWYRQSLGQGLEFLIYFQGNSAPDKSGLPSDRFSAERTGGSVSTLTIQRTQQEDSAVYLCASSPQGGYGYTFGSGTRLTVV.

The CDR3 nucleotides read TGTGCCAGCAGCGCATCTAGCGGGAGGGTCTACGAGCAGTACTTC. This encodes CASSASSGRVYEQYF. The genes are TRBV7-9 and TRBJ2-7; 12 bases map to TRBD2. V shed 5 bases, J shed 3 bases, and the junction held 5 bases outside the gene matches. The CDR3 is 15 amino acids. Germline V lookup: CDR1 SEHNR, CDR2 FQNEAQ (reference sequence). Together with reference TRBV7-9 and TRBJ2-7, the CDR3 gives the full variable domain: DTGVSQNPRHKITKRGQNVTFRCDPISEHNRLYWYRQTLGQGPEFLTYFQNEAQLEKSRLLSDRFSAERPKGSFSTLEIQRTEQGDSAMYLCASSASSGRVYEQYFGPGTRLTVT.